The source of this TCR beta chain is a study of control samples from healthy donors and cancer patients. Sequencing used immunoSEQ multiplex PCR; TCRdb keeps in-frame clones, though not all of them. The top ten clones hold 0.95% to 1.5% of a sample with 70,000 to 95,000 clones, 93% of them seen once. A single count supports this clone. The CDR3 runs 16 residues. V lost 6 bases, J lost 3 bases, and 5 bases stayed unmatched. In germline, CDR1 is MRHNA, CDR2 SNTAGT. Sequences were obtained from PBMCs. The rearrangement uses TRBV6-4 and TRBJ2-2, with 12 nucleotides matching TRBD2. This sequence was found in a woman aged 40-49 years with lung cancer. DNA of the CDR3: TGTGCCAGCAGCATTAGACTAGCGGGGGACACCGGGGAGCTGTTTTTT. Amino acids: CASSIRLAGDTGELFF.